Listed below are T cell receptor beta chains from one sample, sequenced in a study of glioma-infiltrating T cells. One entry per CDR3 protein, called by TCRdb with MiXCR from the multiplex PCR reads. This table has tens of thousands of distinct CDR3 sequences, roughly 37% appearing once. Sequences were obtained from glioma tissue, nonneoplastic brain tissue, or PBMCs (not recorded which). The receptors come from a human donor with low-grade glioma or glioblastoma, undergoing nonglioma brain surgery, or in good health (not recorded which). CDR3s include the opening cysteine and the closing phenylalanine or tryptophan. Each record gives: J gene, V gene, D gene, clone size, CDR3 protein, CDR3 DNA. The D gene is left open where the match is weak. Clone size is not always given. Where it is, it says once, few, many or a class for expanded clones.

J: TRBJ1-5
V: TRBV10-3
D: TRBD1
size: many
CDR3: CAISGRDRDQPQHF
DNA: TGTGCCATCAGTGGCCGGGACAGGGATCAGCCCCAGCATTTT

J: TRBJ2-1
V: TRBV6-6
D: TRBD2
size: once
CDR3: CASSYSTSGKRYNEQLF
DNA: TGTGCCAGCAGTTACTCGACTAGCGGGAAGAGATACAATGAGCAGTTGTTC

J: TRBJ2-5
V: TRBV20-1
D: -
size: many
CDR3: CSAGRGAGSQETQYF
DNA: TGCAGTGCTGGGAGGGGGGCTGGCAGCCAAGAGACCCAGTACTTC

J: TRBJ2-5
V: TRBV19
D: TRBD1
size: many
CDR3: CASSTDRQETQYF
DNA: TGTGCCAGTAGTACGGACAGGCAAGAGACCCAGTACTTC

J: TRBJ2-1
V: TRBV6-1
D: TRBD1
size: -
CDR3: CVSSPWGQGVHEQFF
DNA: TGTGTTAGCAGTCCCTGGGGACAGGGGGTCCATGAGCAGTTCTTC

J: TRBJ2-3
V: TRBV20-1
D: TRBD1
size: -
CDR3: CSARAIGRQGVDTRYF
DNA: TGCAGTGCTAGGGCAATCGGAAGGCAGGGGGTTGATACGCGTTATTTT

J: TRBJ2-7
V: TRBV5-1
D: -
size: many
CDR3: CASSGDTSYEQYF
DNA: TGCGCCAGCAGCGGGGACACCTCCTACGAGCAGTACTTC

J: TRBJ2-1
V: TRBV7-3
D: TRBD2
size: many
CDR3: CASSLGLAWNEQFF
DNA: TGTGCCAGCAGCTTAGGACTAGCGTGGAATGAGCAGTTCTTC

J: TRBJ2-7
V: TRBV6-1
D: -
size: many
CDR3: CASWAGIYEQYF
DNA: TGTGCCAGCTGGGCAGGGATCTACGAGCAGTACTTC

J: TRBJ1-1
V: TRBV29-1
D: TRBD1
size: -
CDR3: CSARTGDTEAFF
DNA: TGCAGTGCTCGGACAGGGGACACTGAAGCTTTCTTT

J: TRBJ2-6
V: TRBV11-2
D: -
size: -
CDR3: CASSLLGGSSGANVLTF
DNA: TGTGCCAGCAGCTTACTGGGTGGCTCCTCTGGGGCCAACGTCCTGACTTTC

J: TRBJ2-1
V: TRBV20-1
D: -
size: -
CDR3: CSAIGTGAYEQFF
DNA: TGCAGTGCTATTGGGACGGGGGCCTACGAGCAGTTCTTC

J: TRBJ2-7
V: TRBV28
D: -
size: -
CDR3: CASYGDGSYEQYF
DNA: TGTGCCAGCTACGGCGACGGCTCCTACGAGCAGTACTTC

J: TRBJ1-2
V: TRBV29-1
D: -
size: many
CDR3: CSVEPTTTNYGYTF
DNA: TGCAGCGTTGAACCTACTACAACTAACTATGGCTACACCTTC

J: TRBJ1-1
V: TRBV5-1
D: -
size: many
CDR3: CASSLVVGSNTEAFF
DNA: TGCGCCAGCAGCTTGGTCGTGGGTTCGAACACTGAAGCTTTCTTT

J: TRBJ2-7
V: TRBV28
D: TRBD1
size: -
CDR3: CASSGDRGRYEQYF
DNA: TGTGCCAGCAGTGGGGACAGGGGGCGTTACGAGCAGTACTTC

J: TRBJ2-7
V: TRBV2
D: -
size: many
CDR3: CASSADGTSYEQYF
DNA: TGTGCCAGCAGCGCCGATGGTACCTCCTACGAGCAGTACTTC

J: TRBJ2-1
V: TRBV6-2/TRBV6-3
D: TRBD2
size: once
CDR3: CARGLAVCNEQFF
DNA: TGTGCCAGAGGACTAGCGGTCTGCAATGAGCAGTTCTTC

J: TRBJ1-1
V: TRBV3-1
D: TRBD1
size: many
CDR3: CASSHPLGQGSEAFF
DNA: TGTGCCAGCAGCCACCCACTAGGACAGGGCTCTGAAGCTTTCTTT

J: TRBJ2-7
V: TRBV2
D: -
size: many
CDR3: CASSERGTTEQYF
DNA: TGTGCCAGCAGTGAACGGGGGACGACGGAGCAGTACTTC

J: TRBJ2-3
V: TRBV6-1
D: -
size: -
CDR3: CASSSPITDTQYF
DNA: TGTGCCAGCAGTTCCCCGATCACGGATACGCAGTATTTT

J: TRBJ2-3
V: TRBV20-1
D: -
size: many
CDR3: CSARDSRGEKQDTQYF
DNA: TGCAGTGCTAGAGACTCGCGGGGAGAGAAACAAGATACGCAGTATTTT

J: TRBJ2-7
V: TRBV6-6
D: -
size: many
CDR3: CASSYDLTYEQYF
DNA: TGTGCCAGCAGTTACGATTTGACCTACGAGCAGTACTTC

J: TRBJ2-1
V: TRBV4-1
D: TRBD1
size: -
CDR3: CASSPGGQAYYNKQSF
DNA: TGTGCCAGCAGCCCCGGGGGACAGGCTTACTACAATAAGCAGTCCTTC

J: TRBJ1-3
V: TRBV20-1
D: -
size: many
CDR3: CSARNFQGSGNTIYF
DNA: TGCAGTGCTAGAAATTTTCAGGGGTCGGGAAACACCATATATTTT

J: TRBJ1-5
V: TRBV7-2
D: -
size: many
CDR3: CASSVAPNQPQHF
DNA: TGTGCCAGCAGTGTGGCTCCCAATCAGCCCCAGCATTTT

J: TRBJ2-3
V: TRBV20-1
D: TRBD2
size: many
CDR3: CSARLHPLAGSTDTQYF
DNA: TGCAGTGCTAGACTACACCCACTAGCGGGAAGCACAGATACGCAGTATTTT

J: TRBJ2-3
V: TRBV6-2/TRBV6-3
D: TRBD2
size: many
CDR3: CASSSASGSTDTQYF
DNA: TGTGCCAGCAGTTCAGCTAGCGGGAGCACAGATACGCAGTATTTT

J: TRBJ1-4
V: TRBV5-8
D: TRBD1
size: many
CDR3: CASSLGAGTGIVSEKLFF
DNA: TGTGCCAGCAGCTTGGGCGCCGGGACAGGGATCGTCAGTGAAAAACTGTTTTTT

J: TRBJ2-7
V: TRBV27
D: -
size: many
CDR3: CASSLGQSYEQYF
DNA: TGTGCCAGCAGTTTAGGACAGTCCTACGAGCAGTACTTC

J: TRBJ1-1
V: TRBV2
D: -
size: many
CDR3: CASSDQSPEAFF
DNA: TGTGCCAGCAGTGACCAGAGTCCTGAAGCTTTCTTT

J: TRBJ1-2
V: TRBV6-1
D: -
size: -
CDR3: CAISEPGRGRSNYDYTF
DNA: TGTGCCATCAGTGAGCCGGGACGGGGGCGGAGTAACTATGACTACACCTTC

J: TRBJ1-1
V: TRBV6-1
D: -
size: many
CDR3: CASSFRRYTEAFF
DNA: TGTGCCAGCAGTTTCCGCAGATACACTGAAGCTTTCTTT

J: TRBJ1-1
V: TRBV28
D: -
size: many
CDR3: CASGALSEAFF
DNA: TGTGCCAGCGGTGCCCTATCTGAAGCTTTCTTT

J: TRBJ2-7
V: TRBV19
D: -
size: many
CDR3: CASSIPGSYEQYF
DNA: TGTGCCAGTAGTATCCCTGGGTCCTACGAGCAGTACTTC

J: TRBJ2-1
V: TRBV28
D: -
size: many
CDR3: CASSLRQGGRDEQFF
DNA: TGTGCCAGCAGTTTAAGGCAGGGCGGACGCGATGAGCAGTTCTTC

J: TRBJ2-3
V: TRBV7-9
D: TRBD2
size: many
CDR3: CASSPLSSGGTDTQYF
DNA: TGTGCCAGCAGCCCGCTATCTAGCGGGGGCACAGATACGCAGTATTTT

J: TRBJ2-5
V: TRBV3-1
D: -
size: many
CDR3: CASSPTLVREKTQYF
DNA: TGTGCCAGCAGCCCCACTTTGGTTCGGGAAAAGACCCAGTACTTC

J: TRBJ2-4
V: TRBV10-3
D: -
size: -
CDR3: CAISEHQEDAKNIRYF
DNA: TGTGCCATCAGTGAACACCAAGAGGACGCCAAAAACATTCGGTACTTC

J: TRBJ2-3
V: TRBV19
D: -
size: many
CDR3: CASSAYSGRATGSDTQYF
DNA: TGTGCCAGTAGTGCTTACTCGGGCAGAGCCACAGGGTCAGATACGCAGTATTTT

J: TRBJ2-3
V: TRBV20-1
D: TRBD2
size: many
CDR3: CSASRGSGSSDTQYF
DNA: TGCAGTGCTAGCCGTGGTAGCGGGAGCTCAGATACGCAGTATTTT